The clone carrying this T cell receptor (beta chain) was counted ten times or more. What it recognizes is unknown. Conversion of TCR transcripts into cDNA relied on 5'RACE template switching, which added a universal primer site and UMIs. TCRdb reanalysed the 5' RACE reads using MiXCR and keeps one entry per CDR3 protein. The table lists around 100,000 distinct CDR3 sequences, 8.4% of them singletons. This entry is derived from a study of T cells after yellow fever vaccination. Study-level findings and limits: Clones that expanded after primary vaccination mostly reappeared after the booster (96% CD4, 70% to 90% CD8). There was a small share of clonotypes that showed up in both the CD4 and CD8 compartments. FACS-sorted repertoires could harbor abundant contaminating bulk-population clonotypes.

V lost 4 bases, J lost 0 bases, and 10 bases lay in between. This CDR3 has 14 residues. Germline CDR1 DFQATT, CDR2 SNEGSKA (reference sequence). This sequence was found in a man aged 25-45 years who received the YFV17D yellow fever vaccine. This chain uses TRBV20-1 with TRBJ2-1; a possible D gene is TRBD1 (6 bases). Source: CD8+ T cells sorted from PBMCs, taken 45 days after the yellow fever booster vaccination. The CDR3 DNA is TGCAGTGCTATAACAGGGAGCTCCTACAATGAGCAGTTCTTC. This gives the protein CSAITGSSYNEQFF.